A selection of T cell receptor beta chains follows, all from one sample in a study of regulatory T cells in long-lasting Graves disease. TCRdb analysed the multiplex PCR reads with MiXCR anew, one entry per CDR3 protein. The sample shows 600,000 to 800,000 distinct CDR3 sequences, 30% of them seen only once. Source: peripheral blood mononuclear cells (PBMCs), taken when the disease was refractory, from a patient treated with antithyroid drugs. The origin of the receptors is a female donor with Graves disease. The CDR3 runs from the conserved cysteine through the conserved F or W. The order of the fields is J gene, V gene, clone size, D gene, CDR3 protein, CDR3 DNA. D genes are given only for firm matches. Size tells how often a clone was seen (once, few, many) or the class of an expanded clone, and some rows leave it out.

j_gene: TRBJ1-1; v_gene: TRBV10-3; abundance: .; d_gene: .; CDR3aa: CAISPTVTEAFF; CDR3nt: TGTGCCATCAGTCCGACAGTCACTGAAGCTTTCTTT
j_gene: TRBJ1-4; v_gene: TRBV2; abundance: few; d_gene: TRBD1; CDR3aa: CASSDLGTGRLLFF; CDR3nt: TGTGCCAGCAGTGATTTGGGGACAGGGCGGCTTCTGTTTTTT
j_gene: TRBJ2-1; v_gene: TRBV6-1; abundance: few; d_gene: .; CDR3aa: CASRTGEQFF; CDR3nt: TGTGCCAGCAGGACAGGAGAGCAGTTCTTC
j_gene: TRBJ1-5; v_gene: TRBV28; abundance: many; d_gene: .; CDR3aa: CASSRISQPQHF; CDR3nt: TGTGCCAGCAGTCGGATAAGTCAGCCCCAGCATTTT
j_gene: TRBJ2-5; v_gene: TRBV28; abundance: many; d_gene: TRBD2; CDR3aa: CASSPYWTSGNTQETQYF; CDR3nt: TGTGCCAGCAGTCCTTATTGGACTAGCGGGAACACACAAGAGACCCAGTACTTC
j_gene: TRBJ2-3; v_gene: TRBV7-9; abundance: .; d_gene: TRBD2; CDR3aa: CASSSSGRSDTQYF; CDR3nt: TGTGCCAGCAGCTCTAGCGGGAGGTCTGATACGCAGTATTTT
j_gene: TRBJ1-2; v_gene: TRBV7-9; abundance: few; d_gene: .; CDR3aa: CASSLAARLGGYTF; CDR3nt: TGTGCCAGCAGCTTAGCGGCTAGGCTAGGTGGCTACACCTTC
j_gene: TRBJ1-2; v_gene: TRBV2; abundance: many; d_gene: TRBD1; CDR3aa: CASSDYGQGDGYTF; CDR3nt: TGTGCCAGCAGTGACTACGGACAGGGTGATGGCTACACCTTC
j_gene: TRBJ1-5; v_gene: TRBV6-1; abundance: many; d_gene: .; CDR3aa: CASSAQFNQPQHF; CDR3nt: TGTGCCAGCAGTGCCCAGTTCAATCAGCCCCAGCATTTT
j_gene: TRBJ1-1; v_gene: TRBV5-1; abundance: .; d_gene: .; CDR3aa: CASSLGRGPPEAFF; CDR3nt: TGCGCCAGCAGCTTGGGCCGGGGGCCGCCTGAAGCTTTCTTT
j_gene: TRBJ2-7; v_gene: TRBV6-1; abundance: few; d_gene: .; CDR3aa: CASSREQELFYEQYF; CDR3nt: TGTGCCAGCAGTCGGGAACAGGAGCTGTTCTACGAGCAGTACTTC
j_gene: TRBJ1-5; v_gene: TRBV19; abundance: few; d_gene: .; CDR3aa: CASSRSPAYQPQHF; CDR3nt: TGTGCCAGTAGTAGGTCGCCGGCGTATCAGCCCCAGCATTTT
j_gene: TRBJ2-7; v_gene: TRBV10-2; abundance: .; d_gene: .; CDR3aa: CASSEANYEQYF; CDR3nt: TGCGCCAGCAGTGAGGCTAACTACGAGCAGTACTTC
j_gene: TRBJ1-1; v_gene: TRBV6-5; abundance: .; d_gene: TRBD1; CDR3aa: CASSSTGGADTEAFF; CDR3nt: TGTGCCAGCAGTTCCACAGGGGGCGCGGACACTGAAGCTTTCTTT
j_gene: TRBJ1-4; v_gene: TRBV5-5; abundance: .; d_gene: TRBD1; CDR3aa: CASSPWTGTEKLFF; CDR3nt: TGTGCCAGCAGCCCTTGGACAGGGACCGAAAAACTGTTTTTT
j_gene: TRBJ1-1; v_gene: TRBV12-3/TRBV12-4; abundance: many; d_gene: TRBD1; CDR3aa: CASILTGSITEAFF; CDR3nt: TGTGCCAGCATTCTGACAGGGTCGATCACTGAAGCTTTCTTT
j_gene: TRBJ1-1; v_gene: TRBV20-1; abundance: .; d_gene: .; CDR3aa: CSALFGGMDTEAFF; CDR3nt: TGCAGTGCTCTCTTCGGGGGCATGGACACTGAAGCTTTCTTT
j_gene: TRBJ1-4; v_gene: TRBV29-1; abundance: .; d_gene: .; CDR3aa: CSVEELGADEKLFF; CDR3nt: TGCAGCGTTGAAGAATTGGGGGCGGATGAAAAACTGTTTTTT
j_gene: TRBJ1-2; v_gene: TRBV12-3/TRBV12-4; abundance: many; d_gene: .; CDR3aa: CASSLHRAGYTF; CDR3nt: TGTGCCAGCAGTCTCCACAGGGCTGGCTACACCTTC
j_gene: TRBJ2-6; v_gene: TRBV19; abundance: .; d_gene: TRBD1; CDR3aa: CASSRTGVGANVLTF; CDR3nt: TGTGCCAGTAGTCGGACAGGGGTTGGGGCCAACGTCCTGACTTTC
j_gene: TRBJ1-5; v_gene: TRBV19; abundance: few; d_gene: TRBD1; CDR3aa: CAADRGQRQPQHF; CDR3nt: TGTGCCGCGGACAGGGGGCAGAGGCAGCCCCAGCATTTT
j_gene: TRBJ1-2; v_gene: TRBV30; abundance: .; d_gene: .; CDR3aa: CAWSEGYYGYTF; CDR3nt: TGTGCCTGGAGTGAGGGGTACTATGGCTACACCTTC
j_gene: TRBJ1-1; v_gene: TRBV30; abundance: .; d_gene: .; CDR3aa: CAHGPRNTEAFF; CDR3nt: TGTGCCCACGGGCCGAGGAACACTGAAGCTTTCTTT
j_gene: TRBJ2-7; v_gene: TRBV7-9; abundance: .; d_gene: .; CDR3aa: CASSQPGGHWNEQYF; CDR3nt: TGTGCCAGCAGCCAGCCCGGGGGGCATTGGAACGAGCAGTACTTC
j_gene: TRBJ1-2; v_gene: TRBV2; abundance: .; d_gene: .; CDR3aa: CADLGSNYGYTF; CDR3nt: TGTGCCGATCTGGGATCTAACTATGGCTACACCTTC
j_gene: TRBJ2-5; v_gene: TRBV6-5; abundance: .; d_gene: TRBD2; CDR3aa: CASSYYRLAGTEETQYF; CDR3nt: TGTGCCAGCAGTTACTATAGACTAGCGGGGACCGAAGAGACCCAGTACTTC
j_gene: TRBJ1-1; v_gene: TRBV25-1; abundance: .; d_gene: .; CDR3aa: CASSPTIGITEAFF; CDR3nt: TGTGCCAGCAGTCCAACCATAGGAATCACTGAAGCTTTCTTT
j_gene: TRBJ2-7; v_gene: TRBV2; abundance: few; d_gene: .; CDR3aa: CASNDGEQYF; CDR3nt: TGTGCCAGCAATGATGGGGAGCAGTACTTC
j_gene: TRBJ2-2; v_gene: TRBV10-3; abundance: once; d_gene: .; CDR3aa: CATNFRAGELFF; CDR3nt: TGTGCCACGAACTTCAGGGCCGGGGAGCTGTTTTTT
j_gene: TRBJ1-4; v_gene: TRBV20-1; abundance: many; d_gene: .; CDR3aa: CSATKDSGTNEKLFF; CDR3nt: TGCAGTGCCACGAAGGACAGCGGAACTAATGAAAAACTGTTTTTT
j_gene: TRBJ1-2; v_gene: TRBV24-1; abundance: .; d_gene: .; CDR3aa: CATSDYESYGYTF; CDR3nt: TGTGCCACCAGTGATTATGAGTCCTATGGCTACACCTTC
j_gene: TRBJ1-3; v_gene: TRBV15; abundance: .; d_gene: .; CDR3aa: CATSRARTSGNTIYF; CDR3nt: TGTGCCACCAGCAGGGCTCGGACATCTGGAAACACCATATATTTT
j_gene: TRBJ1-5; v_gene: TRBV20-1; abundance: few; d_gene: TRBD1; CDR3aa: CSARKQGWNQPQHF; CDR3nt: TGCAGTGCTAGGAAACAGGGGTGGAATCAGCCCCAGCATTTT
j_gene: TRBJ2-1; v_gene: TRBV20-1; abundance: many; d_gene: TRBD2; CDR3aa: CSASRLAGANEQFF; CDR3nt: TGCAGTGCTAGCAGGCTAGCGGGAGCCAATGAGCAGTTCTTC
j_gene: TRBJ1-4; v_gene: TRBV12-3/TRBV12-4; abundance: .; d_gene: .; CDR3aa: CASSLIGEGTEKLFF; CDR3nt: TGTGCCAGCAGTTTAATTGGGGAGGGAACCGAAAAACTGTTTTTT
j_gene: TRBJ1-2; v_gene: TRBV28; abundance: few; d_gene: TRBD1; CDR3aa: CASRKQGAYNYGYTF; CDR3nt: TGTGCCAGCAGAAAACAGGGGGCCTATAACTATGGCTACACCTTC
j_gene: TRBJ1-5; v_gene: TRBV28; abundance: .; d_gene: .; CDR3aa: CASSSHSGGHVGNQPQHF; CDR3nt: TGTGCCAGCAGTTCACACTCCGGGGGACACGTGGGGAATCAGCCCCAGCATTTT
j_gene: TRBJ1-5; v_gene: TRBV19; abundance: .; d_gene: .; CDR3aa: CASSITQPGNQPQHF; CDR3nt: TGTGCCAGTAGTATAACACAGCCAGGCAATCAGCCCCAGCATTTT
j_gene: TRBJ2-7; v_gene: TRBV20-1; abundance: .; d_gene: TRBD2; CDR3aa: CSAGSGSGYEQYF; CDR3nt: TGCAGTGCGGGTAGCGGGAGTGGGTACGAGCAGTACTTC
j_gene: TRBJ1-5; v_gene: TRBV20-1; abundance: .; d_gene: TRBD1; CDR3aa: CSASRDRRNSNQPQHF; CDR3nt: TGCAGTGCTAGCCGGGACAGAAGAAATAGCAATCAGCCCCAGCATTTT
j_gene: TRBJ2-7; v_gene: TRBV10-2; abundance: .; d_gene: .; CDR3aa: CASSESATYEQYF; CDR3nt: TGCGCCAGCAGTGAGTCTGCCACATACGAGCAGTACTTC
j_gene: TRBJ1-1; v_gene: TRBV29-1; abundance: few; d_gene: .; CDR3aa: CSVNRAATEAFF; CDR3nt: TGCAGCGTTAACAGGGCCGCCACTGAAGCTTTCTTT
j_gene: TRBJ2-7; v_gene: TRBV20-1; abundance: .; d_gene: TRBD2; CDR3aa: CSARDQASGRVVYEQYF; CDR3nt: TGCAGTGCTAGAGATCAGGCTAGCGGGAGGGTAGTCTACGAGCAGTACTTC
j_gene: TRBJ1-2; v_gene: TRBV20-1; abundance: .; d_gene: .; CDR3aa: CSARDRGQVYGYTF; CDR3nt: TGCAGTGCTAGAGATAGGGGTCAGGTCTATGGCTACACCTTC
j_gene: TRBJ1-5; v_gene: TRBV6-1; abundance: .; d_gene: TRBD1; CDR3aa: CASSRQGQGNQPQHF; CDR3nt: TGTGCCAGCAGCAGACAGGGCCAAGGCAATCAGCCCCAGCATTTT
j_gene: TRBJ2-5; v_gene: TRBV7-2; abundance: .; d_gene: .; CDR3aa: CASSLAGASLETQYF; CDR3nt: TGTGCCAGCAGCTTAGCCGGGGCTTCCCTGGAGACCCAGTACTTC
j_gene: TRBJ2-2; v_gene: TRBV6-1; abundance: .; d_gene: TRBD1; CDR3aa: CASSGSGTGMFGELFF; CDR3nt: TGTGCCAGCAGTGGCTCCGGGACAGGGATGTTCGGGGAGCTGTTTTTT
j_gene: TRBJ2-7; v_gene: TRBV20-1; abundance: many; d_gene: TRBD2; CDR3aa: CSAWTSVPPYEQYF; CDR3nt: TGCAGTGCGTGGACTAGCGTACCCCCCTACGAGCAGTACTTC
j_gene: TRBJ1-3; v_gene: TRBV28; abundance: .; d_gene: .; CDR3aa: CASSSIPDATGNTIYF; CDR3nt: TGTGCCAGCAGTTCCATCCCGGACGCAACTGGAAACACCATATATTTT
j_gene: TRBJ2-7; v_gene: TRBV7-3; abundance: few; d_gene: TRBD1; CDR3aa: CASSLGTGVTEQYF; CDR3nt: TGTGCCAGCAGCCTTGGGACAGGGGTGACGGAGCAGTACTTC
j_gene: TRBJ2-5; v_gene: TRBV20-1; abundance: .; d_gene: TRBD2; CDR3aa: CSARATSGRTLQETQYF; CDR3nt: TGCAGTGCTAGAGCAACTAGCGGGAGGACGTTGCAAGAGACCCAGTACTTC
j_gene: TRBJ2-7; v_gene: TRBV28; abundance: few; d_gene: TRBD2; CDR3aa: CASSEGTGGFDEQYF; CDR3nt: TGTGCCAGCAGTGAAGGGACGGGAGGCTTCGACGAGCAGTACTTC
j_gene: TRBJ1-2; v_gene: TRBV28; abundance: many; d_gene: .; CDR3aa: CASSSMQAGNYGYTF; CDR3nt: TGTGCCAGCAGTTCTATGCAGGCCGGAAACTATGGCTACACCTTC
j_gene: TRBJ1-5; v_gene: TRBV6-1; abundance: .; d_gene: TRBD1; CDR3aa: CASSADRGDQPQHF; CDR3nt: TGTGCCAGCAGTGCGGACAGGGGAGATCAGCCCCAGCATTTT
j_gene: TRBJ1-2; v_gene: TRBV19; abundance: .; d_gene: TRBD1; CDR3aa: CASTPGQVNPYGYTF; CDR3nt: TGTGCCAGTACCCCGGGACAGGTGAACCCCTATGGCTACACCTTC